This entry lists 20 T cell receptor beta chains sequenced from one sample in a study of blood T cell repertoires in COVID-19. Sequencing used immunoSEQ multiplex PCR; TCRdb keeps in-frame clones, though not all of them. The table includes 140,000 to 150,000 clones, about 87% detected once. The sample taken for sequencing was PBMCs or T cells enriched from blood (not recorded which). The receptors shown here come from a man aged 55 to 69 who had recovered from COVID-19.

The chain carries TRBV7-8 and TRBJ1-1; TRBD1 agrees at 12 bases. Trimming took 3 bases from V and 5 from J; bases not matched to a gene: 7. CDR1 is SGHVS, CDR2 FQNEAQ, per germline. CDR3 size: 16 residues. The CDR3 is CASSFRDRGRGTEAFF. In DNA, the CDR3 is TGTGCCAGCAGCTTCCGGGACAGGGGGCGAGGAACTGAAGCTTTCTTT.

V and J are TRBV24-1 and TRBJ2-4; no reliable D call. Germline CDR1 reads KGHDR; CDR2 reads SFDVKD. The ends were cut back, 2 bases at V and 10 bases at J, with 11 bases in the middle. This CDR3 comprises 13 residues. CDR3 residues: CATSDSRHEIQYF. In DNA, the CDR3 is TGTGCCACCAGTGATTCCAGACATGAAATTCAGTACTTC.

The CDR3 loop is CASSIGQGAINQPQHF. DNA for the CDR3: TGTGCCAGTAGTATAGGACAGGGGGCCATCAATCAGCCCCAGCATTTT. The rearrangement links TRBV19 to TRBJ1-5, with 10 bases identical to TRBD1. Germline trimming cut 1 base from V and 3 bases from J; bases unmatched to any gene: 3. The germline CDR1 and CDR2 sequences are LNHDA and SQIVND (reference sequence). The CDR3 is 16 residues long.

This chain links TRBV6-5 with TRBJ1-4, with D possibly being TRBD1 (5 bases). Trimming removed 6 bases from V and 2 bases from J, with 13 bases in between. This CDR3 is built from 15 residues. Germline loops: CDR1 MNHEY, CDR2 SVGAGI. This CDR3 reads CASSPRGRTNEKLFF. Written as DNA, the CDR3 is TGTGCCAGCAGCCCCCGGGGGAGGACTAATGAAAAACTGTTTTTT.

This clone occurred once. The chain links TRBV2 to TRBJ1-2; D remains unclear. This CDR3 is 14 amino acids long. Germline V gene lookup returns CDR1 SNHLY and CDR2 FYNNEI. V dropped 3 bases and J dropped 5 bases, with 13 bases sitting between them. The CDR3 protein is CASSEARTPYGYTF. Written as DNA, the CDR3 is TGTGCCAGCAGTGAGGCCCGAACGCCATATGGCTACACCTTC.

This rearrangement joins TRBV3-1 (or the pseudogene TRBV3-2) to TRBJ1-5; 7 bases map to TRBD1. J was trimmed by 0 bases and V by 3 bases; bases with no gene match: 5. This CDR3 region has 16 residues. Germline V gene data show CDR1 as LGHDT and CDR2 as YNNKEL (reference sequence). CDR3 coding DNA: TGTGCCAGCAGCCAGGGACAGACTTATAGCAATCAGCCCCAGCATTTT. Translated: CASSQGQTYSNQPQHF.

The CDR3 is CASSQLQGDGETQYF. CDR3 sequence (DNA): TGCGCCAGCAGCCAATTACAGGGGGACGGGGAGACCCAGTACTTC. The rearrangement joins TRBV4-1 to TRBJ2-5; TRBD1 matches at 8 bases. Germline V gene sequence: CDR1 MGHRA, CDR2 YSYEKL. J was trimmed by 5 bases and V by 2 bases; bases with no gene match: 7. This CDR3 has 15 amino acids.

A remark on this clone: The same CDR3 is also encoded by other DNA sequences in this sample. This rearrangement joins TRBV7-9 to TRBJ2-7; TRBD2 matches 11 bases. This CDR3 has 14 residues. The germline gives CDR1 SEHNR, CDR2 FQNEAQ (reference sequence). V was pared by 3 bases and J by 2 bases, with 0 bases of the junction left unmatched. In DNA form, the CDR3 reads TGTGCCAGCAGCTTGACTAGCGGGGCCTACGAGCAGTACTTC. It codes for CASSLTSGAYEQYF. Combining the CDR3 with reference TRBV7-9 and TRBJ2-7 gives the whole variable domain DTGVSQNPRHKITKRGQNVTFRCDPISEHNRLYWYRQTLGQGPEFLTYFQNEAQLEKSRLLSDRFSAERPKGSFSTLEIQRTEQGDSAMYLCASSLTSGAYEQYFGPGTRLTVT.

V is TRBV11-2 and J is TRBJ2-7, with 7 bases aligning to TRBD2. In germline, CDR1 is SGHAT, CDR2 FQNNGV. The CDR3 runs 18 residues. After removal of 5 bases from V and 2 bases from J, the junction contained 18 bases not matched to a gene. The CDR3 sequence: CASSPAGLNRGPPYEQYF. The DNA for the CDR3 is TGTGCCAGCAGCCCAGCGGGACTGAACCGCGGGCCGCCCTACGAGCAGTACTTC.

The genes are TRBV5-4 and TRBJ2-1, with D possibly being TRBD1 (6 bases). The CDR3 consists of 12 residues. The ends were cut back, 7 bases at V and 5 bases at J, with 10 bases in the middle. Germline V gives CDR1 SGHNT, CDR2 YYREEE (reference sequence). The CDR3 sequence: CASQNRDNEQFF. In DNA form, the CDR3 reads TGTGCCAGCCAAAACAGGGACAATGAGCAGTTCTTC.

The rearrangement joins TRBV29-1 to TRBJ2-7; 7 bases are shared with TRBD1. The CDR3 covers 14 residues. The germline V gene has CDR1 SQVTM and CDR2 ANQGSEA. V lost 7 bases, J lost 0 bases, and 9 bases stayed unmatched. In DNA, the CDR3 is TGCAGCGCAACGGGACAGCTGAGCTCCTACGAGCAGTACTTC. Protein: CSATGQLSSYEQYF.

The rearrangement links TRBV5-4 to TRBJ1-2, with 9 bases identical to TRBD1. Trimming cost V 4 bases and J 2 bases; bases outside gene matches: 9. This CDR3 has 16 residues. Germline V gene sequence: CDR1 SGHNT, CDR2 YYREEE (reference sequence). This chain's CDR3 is CASSPVPGQGNYGYTF. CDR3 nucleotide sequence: TGTGCCAGCAGCCCCGTCCCGGGACAGGGAAACTATGGCTACACCTTC.

CDR3 in DNA: TGTGCCAGCAGCTTAGAGGGGAGGTCATCAAATGAGCAGTTCTTC. Its translation is CASSLEGRSSNEQFF. This chain joins TRBV11-2 and TRBJ2-1; D perhaps matches TRBD2 (6 bases). Trimming removed 0 bases at V and 7 bases at J, with 13 bases between. Germline loops: CDR1 SGHAT, CDR2 FQNNGV. The CDR3 is 15 amino acids.

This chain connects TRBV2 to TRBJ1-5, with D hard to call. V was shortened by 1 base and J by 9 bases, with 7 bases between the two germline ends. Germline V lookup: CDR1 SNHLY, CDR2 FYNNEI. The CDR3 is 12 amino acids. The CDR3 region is CASSEGTLPQHF. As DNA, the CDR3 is TGTGCCAGCAGTGAAGGTACTCTGCCCCAGCATTTT.

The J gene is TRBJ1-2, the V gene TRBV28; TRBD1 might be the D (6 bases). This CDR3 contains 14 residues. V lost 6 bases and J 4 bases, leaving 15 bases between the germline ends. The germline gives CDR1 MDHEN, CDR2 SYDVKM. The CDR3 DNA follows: TGTGCCAGCAGGGATACAGGGTCCTTCTATGGCTACACCTTC. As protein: CASRDTGSFYGYTF.

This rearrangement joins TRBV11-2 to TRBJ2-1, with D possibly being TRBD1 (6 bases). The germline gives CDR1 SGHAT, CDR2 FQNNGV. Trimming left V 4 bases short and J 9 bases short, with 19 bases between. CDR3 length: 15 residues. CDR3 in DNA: TGTGCCAGCAGCTCGCTCAGGGGTTTGGCCTCTGAGCAGTTCTTC. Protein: CASSSLRGLASEQFF.

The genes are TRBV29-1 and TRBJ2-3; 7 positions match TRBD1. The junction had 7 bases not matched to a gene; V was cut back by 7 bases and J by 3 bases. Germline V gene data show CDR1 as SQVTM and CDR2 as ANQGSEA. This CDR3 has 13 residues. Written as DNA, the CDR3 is TGCAGCGGATCGGGACAGCAGACAGATACGCAGTATTTT. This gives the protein CSGSGQQTDTQYF.

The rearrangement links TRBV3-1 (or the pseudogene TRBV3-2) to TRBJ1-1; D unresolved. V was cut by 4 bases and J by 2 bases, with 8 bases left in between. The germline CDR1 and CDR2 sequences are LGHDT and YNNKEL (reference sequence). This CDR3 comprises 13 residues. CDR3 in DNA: TGTGCCAGCAGCCGAAACACCAACACTGAAGCTTTCTTT. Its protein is CASSRNTNTEAFF.

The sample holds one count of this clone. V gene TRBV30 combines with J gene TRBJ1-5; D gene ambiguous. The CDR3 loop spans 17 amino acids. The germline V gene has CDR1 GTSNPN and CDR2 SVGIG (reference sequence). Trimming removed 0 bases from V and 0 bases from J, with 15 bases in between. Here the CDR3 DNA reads TGTGCCTGGAGTGTAATGTCGACATCGTATAGCAATCAGCCCCAGCATTTT. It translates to CAWSVMSTSYSNQPQHF. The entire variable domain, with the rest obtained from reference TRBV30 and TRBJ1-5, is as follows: SQTIHQWPATLVQPVGSPLSLECTVEGTSNPNLYWYRQAAGRGLQLLFYSVGIGQISSEVPQNLSASRPQDRQFILSSKKLLLSDSGFYLCAWSVMSTSYSNQPQHFGDGTRLSIL.

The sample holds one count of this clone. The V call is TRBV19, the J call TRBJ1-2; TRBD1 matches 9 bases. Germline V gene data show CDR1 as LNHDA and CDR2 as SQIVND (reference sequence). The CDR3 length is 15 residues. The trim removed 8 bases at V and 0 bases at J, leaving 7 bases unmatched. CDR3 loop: CASSTGGYTNYGYTF. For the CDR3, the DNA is TGTGCCAGTTCCACAGGGGGCTACACTAACTATGGCTACACCTTC.